The clone carrying this T cell receptor (beta chain) was detected once. Antigen specificity is unknown. This entry is derived from a study of beta chain features in type 1 diabetes. Study-wide background: All samples together contributed 107,917,701 sorted cells for examination. Broader study findings: Patients with Type 1 diabetes showed moderately but significantly shorter TCRB CDR3s in all four CD4+ subsets.

The germline CDR1 and CDR2 sequences are SGHDT and YYEEEE. The V segment lost 4 bases and the J segment 3 bases; nucleotides outside the gene matches: 15. The CDR3 length is 18 residues. Reverse transcribing all isolated RNA meant expressed TCRB transcripts were sequenced. Using immunoSEQ multiplex PCR, the repertoire was profiled, and TCRdb retains in-frame clones only, with some absent. Here the sample spans roughly 330,000 clones, approximately 15% being singletons. V is TRBV5-6 and J is TRBJ2-7; 11 bases are a match to TRBD2. The TCR originated in a woman aged 18-29 years with type 1 diabetes. Material: naive CD4+ T cells from blood. CDR3 nucleotide sequence: TGTGCCAGCAGCCTCCGGGATAGCGGGAGGGCCGGTCGCTACGAGCAGTACTTC. Its protein is CASSLRDSGRAGRYEQYF.